The 4 T cell receptor beta chains reported below all come from one sample, sequenced in a study of a mutant IDH1 vaccine in newly diagnosed glioma. These receptors' antigens are unknown. Measured with immunoSEQ multiplex PCR; TCRdb has only the in-frame clones, and not every one. The sample has about 64,000 clones, around 85% seen once. The time point is: week 11, during vaccination. Doses of 300 ug of mutant IDH1 20-mer peptide were given with topical imiquimod. The specimen was PBMCs, collected from a glioma patient whose treatment included an IDH1 peptide vaccine. The receptor set was obtained from a woman aged 50 to 60 with glioma.

The V gene is TRBV14, the J gene TRBJ2-7; 7 bases are shared with TRBD1. The CDR3 spans 13 residues. The V segment lost 4 bases and the J segment 7 bases; nucleotides outside the gene matches: 7. Germline V gene data show CDR1 as SGHDN and CDR2 as FVKESK. The CDR3 is CASSLDRRTEQYF. DNA for the CDR3: TGTGCCAGCAGCCTGGACAGGCGGACAGAGCAGTACTTC.

The chain links TRBV25-1 to TRBJ2-7; TRBD2 aligns across 11 bases. The V gene's germline CDR1 is MGHDK and CDR2 SYGVNS. This CDR3 has 13 amino acids. Losses at the gene ends were 5 bases for V and 11 bases for J; bases not matched to a gene: 8. CDR3 bases: TGTGCCAGCAGTCCCGGTAGCGGGGGGGAGGAGTACTTC. Translation: CASSPGSGGEEYF.

The J gene is TRBJ1-5, the V gene TRBV6-1; D unclear. The germline V and J ends were trimmed by 8 bases and 0 bases, with 14 bases remaining between them. The CDR3 is 15 residues long. Germline CDR1 is MNHNS and CDR2 is SASEGT. The DNA for the CDR3 is TGTGCCAGCGACTCCTGGGCTGGTAGCAATCAGCCCCAGCATTTT. Translating it yields CASDSWAGSNQPQHF.

V and J are TRBV4-3 and TRBJ1-1; a possible D gene is TRBD1 (6 bases). Germline CDR1 reads LGHNA; CDR2 reads YSLEER. V was pared by 4 bases and J by 1 base, with 22 bases between. The CDR3 spans 18 residues. CDR3 sequence reads: CASSPYSTGSMGNTEAFF. CDR3 nucleotides: TGCGCCAGCAGCCCTTATTCTACAGGGTCGATGGGGAACACTGAAGCTTTCTTT.